This section outlines one TCR beta chain sequence together with its context. Antigen unknown. Only in-frame clones appear in the TCRdb table, and some are missing; sequencing was by immunoSEQ multiplex PCR. The table shows 140,000 to 150,000 clones, with 85% to 95% occurring only once. This specimen belongs to a study of T cell responses to AZD1222 COVID-19 vaccine. Unmatched junction bases numbered 7, after V lost 11 bases and J lost 0 bases. CDR1 is ENHRY, CDR2 SYGVKD, per germline. This CDR3 comprises 15 residues. Overall study results and limits: Spike-specific TCR breadth and depth went up after people got two AZD1222 doses. Sampling that yielded the repertoires occurred only after the peak T cell response.

The TCR was taken from an adult who had recovered from COVID-19. This specimen was peripheral blood, taken after recovery from COVID-19. The chain recombines TRBV10-3 with TRBJ2-3, with 11 bases matching TRBD2. The CDR3 DNA reads as TGTGCCCTAAGCGCTAGCGGGGGGAGCACAGATACGCAGTATTTT. This sequence encodes CALSASGGSTDTQYF.